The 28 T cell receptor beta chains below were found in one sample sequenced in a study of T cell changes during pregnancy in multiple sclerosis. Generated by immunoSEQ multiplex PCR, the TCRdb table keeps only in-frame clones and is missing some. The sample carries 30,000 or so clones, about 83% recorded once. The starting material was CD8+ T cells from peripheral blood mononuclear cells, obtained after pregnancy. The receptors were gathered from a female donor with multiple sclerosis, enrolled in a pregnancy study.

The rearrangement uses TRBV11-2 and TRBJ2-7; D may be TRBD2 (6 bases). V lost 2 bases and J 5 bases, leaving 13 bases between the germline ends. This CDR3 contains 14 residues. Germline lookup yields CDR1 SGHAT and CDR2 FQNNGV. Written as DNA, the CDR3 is TGTGCCAGCAGCTTATACGGGGGTTGGGACGAGCAGTACTTC. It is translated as CASSLYGGWDEQYF.

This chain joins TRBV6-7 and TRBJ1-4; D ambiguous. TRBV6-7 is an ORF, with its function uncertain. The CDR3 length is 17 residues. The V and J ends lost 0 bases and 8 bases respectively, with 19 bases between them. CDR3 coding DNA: TGTGCCAGCAGTTACTCGGCGGAGTGTGCTCTCTCGGAAAAACTGTTTTTT. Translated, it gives CASSYSAECALSEKLFF.

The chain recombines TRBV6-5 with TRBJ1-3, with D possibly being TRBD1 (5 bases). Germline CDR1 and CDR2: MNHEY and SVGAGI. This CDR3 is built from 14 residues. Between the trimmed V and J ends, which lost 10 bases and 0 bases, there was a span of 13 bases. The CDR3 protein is CATSDGHSGNTIYF. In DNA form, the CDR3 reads TGTGCCACCTCGGACGGACACTCTGGAAACACCATATATTTT.

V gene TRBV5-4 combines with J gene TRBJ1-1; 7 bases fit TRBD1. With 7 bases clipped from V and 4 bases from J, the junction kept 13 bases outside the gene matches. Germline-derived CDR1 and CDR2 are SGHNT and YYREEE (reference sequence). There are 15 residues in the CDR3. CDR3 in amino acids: CASHPGRGSITEAFF. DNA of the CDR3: TGTGCCAGCCATCCGGGCAGGGGGAGTATCACTGAAGCTTTCTTT.

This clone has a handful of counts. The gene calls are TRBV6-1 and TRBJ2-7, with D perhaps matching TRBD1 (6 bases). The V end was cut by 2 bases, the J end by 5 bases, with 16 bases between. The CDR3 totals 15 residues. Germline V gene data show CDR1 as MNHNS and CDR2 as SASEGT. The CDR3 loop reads CASSETSGTYDEQYF. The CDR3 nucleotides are TGTGCCAGCAGTGAAACTTCCGGGACATATGACGAGCAGTACTTC.

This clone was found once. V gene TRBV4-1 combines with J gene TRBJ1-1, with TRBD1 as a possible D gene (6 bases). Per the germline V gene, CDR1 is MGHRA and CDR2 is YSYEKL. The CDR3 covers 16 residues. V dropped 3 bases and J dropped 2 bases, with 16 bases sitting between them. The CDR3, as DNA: TGCGCCAGCAGCCACGGACCCGGGGGGGGCAACACTGAAGCTTTCTTT. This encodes CASSHGPGGGNTEAFF.

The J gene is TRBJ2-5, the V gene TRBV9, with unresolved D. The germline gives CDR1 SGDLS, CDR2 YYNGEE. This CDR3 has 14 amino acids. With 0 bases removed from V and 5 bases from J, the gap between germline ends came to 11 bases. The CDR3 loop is CASSVGSIGETQYF. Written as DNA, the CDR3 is TGTGCCAGCAGCGTAGGGTCCATTGGCGAGACCCAGTACTTC.

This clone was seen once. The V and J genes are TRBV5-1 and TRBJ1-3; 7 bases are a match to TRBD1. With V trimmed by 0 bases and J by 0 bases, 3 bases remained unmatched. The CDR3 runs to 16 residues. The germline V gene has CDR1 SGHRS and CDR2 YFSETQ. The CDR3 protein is CASSLGQGHSGNTIYF. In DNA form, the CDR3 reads TGCGCCAGCAGCTTGGGACAGGGACACTCTGGAAACACCATATATTTT.

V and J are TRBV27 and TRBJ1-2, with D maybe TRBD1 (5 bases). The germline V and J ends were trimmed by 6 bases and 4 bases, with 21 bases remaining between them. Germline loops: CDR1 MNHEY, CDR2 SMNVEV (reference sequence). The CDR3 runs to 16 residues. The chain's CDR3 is CASRGFRGGRFYGYTF. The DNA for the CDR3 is TGTGCCAGCAGAGGGTTTAGGGGCGGTAGATTCTATGGCTACACCTTC.

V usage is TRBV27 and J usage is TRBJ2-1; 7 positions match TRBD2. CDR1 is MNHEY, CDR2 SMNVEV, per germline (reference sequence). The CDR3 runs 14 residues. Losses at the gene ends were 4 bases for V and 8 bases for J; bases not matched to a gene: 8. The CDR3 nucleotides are TGTGCCAGCAGTTGGGGGGGTTCAAGCGATGAGCAGTTCTTC. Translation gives CASSWGGSSDEQFF.

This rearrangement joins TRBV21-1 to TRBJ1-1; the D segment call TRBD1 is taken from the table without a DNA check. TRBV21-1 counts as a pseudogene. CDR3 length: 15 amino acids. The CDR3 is CASSKEDRENTEAFF. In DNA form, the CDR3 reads TGTGCCAGCAGCAAAGAGGACAGGGAGAACACTGAAGCTTTCTTT.

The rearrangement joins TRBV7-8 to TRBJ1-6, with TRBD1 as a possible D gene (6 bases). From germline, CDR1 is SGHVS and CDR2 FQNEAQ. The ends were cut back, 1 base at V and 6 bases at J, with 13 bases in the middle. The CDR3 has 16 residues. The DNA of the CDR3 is TGTGCCAGCAGCTTAGGAGGGGTAGGGGGTAATTCACCCCTCCACTTT. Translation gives CASSLGGVGGNSPLHF.

The CDR3 loop is CSVARGNEQFF. DNA for the CDR3: TGCAGCGTTGCCAGAGGCAATGAGCAGTTCTTC. This sequence joins TRBV29-1 and TRBJ2-1; no clear D gene. V lost 4 bases to trimming and J lost 6 bases, with 7 bases between them. The V gene's germline CDR1 is SQVTM and CDR2 ANQGSEA. The CDR3 has 11 amino acids.

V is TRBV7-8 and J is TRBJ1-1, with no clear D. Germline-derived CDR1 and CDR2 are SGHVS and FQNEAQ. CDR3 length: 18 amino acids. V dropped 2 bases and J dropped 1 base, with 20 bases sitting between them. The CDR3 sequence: CASSLNTPGIHTNTEAFF. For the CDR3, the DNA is TGTGCCAGCAGCTTAAACACACCAGGAATACATACGAACACTGAAGCTTTCTTT. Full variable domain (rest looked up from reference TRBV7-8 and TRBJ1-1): GAGVSQSPRYKVAKRGQDVALRCDPISGHVSLFWYQQALGQGPEFLTYFQNEAQLDKSGLPSDRFFAERPEGSVSTLKIQRTQQEDSAVYLCASSLNTPGIHTNTEAFFGQGTRLTVV.

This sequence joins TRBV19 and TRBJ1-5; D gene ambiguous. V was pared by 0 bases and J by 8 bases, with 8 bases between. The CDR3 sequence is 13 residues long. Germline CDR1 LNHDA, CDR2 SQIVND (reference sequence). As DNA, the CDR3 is TGTGCCAGTAGTATAGATCAGGAGGAGCCCCAGCATTTT. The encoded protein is CASSIDQEEPQHF.

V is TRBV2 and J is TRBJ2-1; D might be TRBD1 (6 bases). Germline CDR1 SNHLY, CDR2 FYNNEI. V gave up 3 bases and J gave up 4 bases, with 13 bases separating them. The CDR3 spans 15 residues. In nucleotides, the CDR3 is TGTGCCAGCAGTGATTTGGGGGACAAGTACAATGAGCAGTTCTTC. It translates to CASSDLGDKYNEQFF.

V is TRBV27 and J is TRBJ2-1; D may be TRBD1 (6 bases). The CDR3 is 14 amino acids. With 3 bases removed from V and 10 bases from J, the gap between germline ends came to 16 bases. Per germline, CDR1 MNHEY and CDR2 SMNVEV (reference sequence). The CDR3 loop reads CASSFSNRVEEQFF. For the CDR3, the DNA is TGTGCCAGCAGTTTTAGTAACAGGGTCGAGGAGCAGTTCTTC.

Here the CDR3 reads CASSLRWRSYNEQFF. The CDR3 DNA follows: TGTGCCAGCAGTCTCCGATGGAGGTCCTACAATGAGCAGTTCTTC. This sequence joins TRBV7-2 and TRBJ2-1; tentatively, D is TRBD2 (5 bases). CDR1 is SGHTA, CDR2 FQGNSA, per germline. The CDR3 extends over 15 amino acids. The V end was cut by 6 bases, the J end by 1 base, with 13 bases between.

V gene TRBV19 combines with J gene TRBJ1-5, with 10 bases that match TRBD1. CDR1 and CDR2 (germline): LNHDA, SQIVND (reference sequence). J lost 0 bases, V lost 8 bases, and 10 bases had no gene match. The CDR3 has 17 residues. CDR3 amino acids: CASWDRGEYISNQPQHF. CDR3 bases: TGTGCCAGTTGGGACAGGGGTGAATACATTAGCAATCAGCCCCAGCATTTT. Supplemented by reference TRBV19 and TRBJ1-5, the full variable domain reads DGGITQSPKYLFRKEGQNVTLSCEQNLNHDAMYWYRQDPGQGLRLIYYSQIVNDFQKGDIAEGYSVSREKKESFPLTVTSAQKNPTAFYLCASWDRGEYISNQPQHFGDGTRLSIL.

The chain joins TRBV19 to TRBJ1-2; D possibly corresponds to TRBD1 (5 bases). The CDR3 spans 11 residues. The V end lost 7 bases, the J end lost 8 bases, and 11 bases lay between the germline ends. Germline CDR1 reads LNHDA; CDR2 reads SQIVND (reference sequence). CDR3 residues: CASNGGGGYTF. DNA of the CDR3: TGTGCCAGTAATGGGGGAGGAGGCTACACCTTC.

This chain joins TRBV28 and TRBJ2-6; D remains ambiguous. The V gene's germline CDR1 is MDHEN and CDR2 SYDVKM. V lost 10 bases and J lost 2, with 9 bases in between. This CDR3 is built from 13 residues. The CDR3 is CATQIAGANVLTF. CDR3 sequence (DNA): TGTGCCACCCAAATAGCTGGGGCCAACGTCCTGACTTTC.

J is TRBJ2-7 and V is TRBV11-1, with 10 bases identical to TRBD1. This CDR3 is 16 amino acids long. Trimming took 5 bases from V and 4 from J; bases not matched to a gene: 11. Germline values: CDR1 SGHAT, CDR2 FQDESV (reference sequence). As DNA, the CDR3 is TGTGCCAGCAGCGAATTTCCCCGGGACAGGGGTTACGAGCAGTACTTC. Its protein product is CASSEFPRDRGYEQYF.

CDR3 region: CASSIDLEGSNEQFF. The CDR3 nucleotides read TGTGCCAGTAGTATAGATCTGGAGGGGAGCAATGAGCAGTTCTTC. The chain uses TRBV19 and TRBJ2-1, with D possibly being TRBD2 (6 bases). The germline CDR1 and CDR2 sequences are LNHDA and SQIVND (reference sequence). Between the trimmed V and J ends, which lost 0 bases and 6 bases, there was a span of 12 bases. The CDR3 has 15 residues.

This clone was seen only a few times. The CDR3 bases are TGTGCCAGCAGTAAACTAGCGGGACACACCGGGGAGCTGTTTTTT. Its translation is CASSKLAGHTGELFF. This rearrangement joins TRBV6-4 to TRBJ2-2; TRBD2 aligns across 10 bases. Germline V lookup: CDR1 MRHNA, CDR2 SNTAGT. CDR3 length equals 15 residues. V was pared by 5 bases and J by 3 bases, with 3 bases of the junction left unmatched.

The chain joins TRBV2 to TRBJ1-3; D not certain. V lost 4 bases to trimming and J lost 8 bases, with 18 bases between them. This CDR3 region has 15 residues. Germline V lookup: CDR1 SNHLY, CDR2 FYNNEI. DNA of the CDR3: TGTGCCAGCAGTGCGGCCCCAGGTGTCGTTTACACCATATATTTT. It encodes CASSAAPGVVYTIYF.

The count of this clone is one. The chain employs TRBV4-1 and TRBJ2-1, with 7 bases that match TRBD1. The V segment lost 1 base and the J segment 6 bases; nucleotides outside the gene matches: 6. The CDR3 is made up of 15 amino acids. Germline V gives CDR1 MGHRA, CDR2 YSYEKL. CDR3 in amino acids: CASSQVGAGGNEQFF. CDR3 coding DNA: TGCGCCAGCAGCCAAGTCGGGGCAGGGGGCAATGAGCAGTTCTTC.

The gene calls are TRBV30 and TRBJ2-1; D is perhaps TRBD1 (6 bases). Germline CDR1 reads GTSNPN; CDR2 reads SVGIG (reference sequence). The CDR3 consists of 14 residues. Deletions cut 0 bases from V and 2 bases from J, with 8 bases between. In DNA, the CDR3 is TGTGCCTGGAGTGTCTGGGACACCTACAATGAGCAGTTCTTC. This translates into CAWSVWDTYNEQFF.

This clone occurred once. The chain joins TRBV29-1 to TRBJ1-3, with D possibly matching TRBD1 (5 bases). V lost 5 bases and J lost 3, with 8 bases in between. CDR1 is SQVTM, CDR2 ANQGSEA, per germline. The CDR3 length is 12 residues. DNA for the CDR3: TGCAGCGTTTTTACAGGTGGAAACACCATATATTTT. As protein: CSVFTGGNTIYF.